The 2 T cell receptor beta chains given below trace back to one sample, sequenced in a study of blood T cells in healthy people across ages. A second PCR, run for 7 to 11 cycles, used a sample-barcoded 5' primer plus a J-beta primer mix. TCRdb fed the 5' RACE reads into MiXCR, producing one record per CDR3 protein. The sample yields some 1.1 million distinct CDR3 sequences, more than 30% seen once. Sequenced material: blood. Receptor source: a young man in good health.

The chain is built from TRBV19 and TRBJ2-1; maybe TRBD1 (6 bases). With 0 bases removed from V and 5 bases from J, the gap between germline ends came to 17 bases. CDR3 length: 17 residues. Germline V CDR1 and CDR2: LNHDA, SQIVND (reference sequence). CDR3 residues: CASSIDLRGLFHNEQFF. CDR3 bases: TGTGCCAGTAGTATAGATCTTAGGGGGTTGTTCCACAATGAGCAGTTCTTC.

This clonotype has only a few counts. In DNA, the CDR3 is TGTGCCAGCAGCGTAGGTGTAGGGGGTTCGTTCGAGCAGTACTTC. Amino acid sequence: CASSVGVGGSFEQYF. The rearrangement joins TRBV9 to TRBJ2-7; TRBD1 is a possible D gene (6 bases). Germline CDR1 and CDR2: SGDLS and YYNGEE. The CDR3 has 15 residues. Trimming removed 0 bases from V and 6 bases from J, with 16 bases in between.